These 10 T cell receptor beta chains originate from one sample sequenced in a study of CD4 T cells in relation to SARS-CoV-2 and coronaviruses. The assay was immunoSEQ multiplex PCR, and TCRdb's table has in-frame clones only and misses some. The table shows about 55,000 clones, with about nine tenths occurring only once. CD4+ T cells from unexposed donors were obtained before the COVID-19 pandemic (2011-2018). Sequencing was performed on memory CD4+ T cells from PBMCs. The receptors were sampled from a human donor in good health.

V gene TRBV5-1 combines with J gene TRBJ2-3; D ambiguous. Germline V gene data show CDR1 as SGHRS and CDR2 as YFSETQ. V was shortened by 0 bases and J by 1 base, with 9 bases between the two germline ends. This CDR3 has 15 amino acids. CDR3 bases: TGCGCCAGCAGCTTGGGTGGATATCGCACAGATACGCAGTATTTT. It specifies CASSLGGYRTDTQYF.

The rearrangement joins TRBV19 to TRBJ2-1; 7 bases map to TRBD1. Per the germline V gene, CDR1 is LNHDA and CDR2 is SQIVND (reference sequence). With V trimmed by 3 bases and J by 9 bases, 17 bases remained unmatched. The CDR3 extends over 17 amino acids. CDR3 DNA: TGTGCCAGTAGTATTTGGCCCCCCCCGACAGGGTCGCGTGAGCAGTTCTTC. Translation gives CASSIWPPPTGSREQFF.

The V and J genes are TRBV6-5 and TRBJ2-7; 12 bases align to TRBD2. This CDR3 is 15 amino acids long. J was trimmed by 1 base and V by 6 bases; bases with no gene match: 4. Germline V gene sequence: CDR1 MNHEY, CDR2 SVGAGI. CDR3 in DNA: TGTGCCAGCAGCCCACTAGCGGGAGGATCCTACGAGCAGTACTTC. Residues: CASSPLAGGSYEQYF.

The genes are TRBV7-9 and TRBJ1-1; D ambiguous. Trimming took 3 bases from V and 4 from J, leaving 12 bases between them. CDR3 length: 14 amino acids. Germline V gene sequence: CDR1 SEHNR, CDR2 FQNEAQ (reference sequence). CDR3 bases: TGTGCCAGCAGCTTCCAGTCGGGAACCACTGAAGCTTTCTTT. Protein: CASSFQSGTTEAFF.

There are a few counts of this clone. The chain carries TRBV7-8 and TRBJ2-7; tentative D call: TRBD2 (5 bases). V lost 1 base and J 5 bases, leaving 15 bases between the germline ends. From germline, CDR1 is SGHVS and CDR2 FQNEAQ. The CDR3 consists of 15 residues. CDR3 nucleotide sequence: TGTGCCAGCAGCTTAGAAATTCTGGGGAGTAACGAGCAGTACTTC. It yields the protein CASSLEILGSNEQYF.

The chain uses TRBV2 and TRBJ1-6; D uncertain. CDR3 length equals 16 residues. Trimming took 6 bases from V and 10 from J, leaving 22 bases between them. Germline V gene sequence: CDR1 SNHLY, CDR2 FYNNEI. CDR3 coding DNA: TGTGCCAGCAGATCGAACGTCGGGCCCTTAGGATCACCCCTCCACTTT. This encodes CASRSNVGPLGSPLHF.

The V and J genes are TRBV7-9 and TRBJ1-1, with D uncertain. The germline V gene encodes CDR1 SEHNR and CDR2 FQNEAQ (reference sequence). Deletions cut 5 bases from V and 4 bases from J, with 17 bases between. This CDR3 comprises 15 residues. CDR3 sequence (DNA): TGTGCCAGCAGCCCAAAGGTCATGATGGGCACTGAAGCTTTCTTT. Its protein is CASSPKVMMGTEAFF. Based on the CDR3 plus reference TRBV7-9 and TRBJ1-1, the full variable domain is DTGVSQNPRHKITKRGQNVTFRCDPISEHNRLYWYRQTLGQGPEFLTYFQNEAQLEKSRLLSDRFSAERPKGSFSTLEIQRTEQGDSAMYLCASSPKVMMGTEAFFGQGTRLTVV.

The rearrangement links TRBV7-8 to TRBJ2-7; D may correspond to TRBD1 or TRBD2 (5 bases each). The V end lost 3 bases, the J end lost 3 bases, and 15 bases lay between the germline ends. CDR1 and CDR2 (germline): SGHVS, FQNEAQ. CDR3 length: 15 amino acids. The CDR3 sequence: CASSFLLGTGYEQYF. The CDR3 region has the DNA TGTGCCAGCAGCTTTCTTCTAGGGACGGGCTACGAGCAGTACTTC.

The CDR3 nucleotides read TGTGCCAGCAGCTTAGCCCGGACAGGGGGTATTGGCTACACCTTC. Translation gives CASSLARTGGIGYTF. The chain employs TRBV11-2 and TRBJ1-2; 10 bases are shared with TRBD1. The V segment lost 1 base and the J segment 7 bases; nucleotides outside the gene matches: 6. Germline V gene data show CDR1 as SGHAT and CDR2 as FQNNGV. The CDR3 totals 15 residues. The full variable domain, rest sourced from reference TRBV11-2 and TRBJ1-2, is EAGVAQSPRYKIIEKRQSVAFWCNPISGHATLYWYQQILGQGPKLLIQFQNNGVVDDSQLPKDRFSAERLKGVDSTLKIQPAKLEDSAVYLCASSLARTGGIGYTFGSGTRLTVV.

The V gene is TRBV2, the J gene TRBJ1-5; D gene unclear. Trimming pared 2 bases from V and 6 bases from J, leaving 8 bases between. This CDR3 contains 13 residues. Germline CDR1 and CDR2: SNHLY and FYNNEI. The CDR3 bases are TGTGCCAGCAGTGAACAGGTAATTCAGCCCCAGCATTTT. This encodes CASSEQVIQPQHF.